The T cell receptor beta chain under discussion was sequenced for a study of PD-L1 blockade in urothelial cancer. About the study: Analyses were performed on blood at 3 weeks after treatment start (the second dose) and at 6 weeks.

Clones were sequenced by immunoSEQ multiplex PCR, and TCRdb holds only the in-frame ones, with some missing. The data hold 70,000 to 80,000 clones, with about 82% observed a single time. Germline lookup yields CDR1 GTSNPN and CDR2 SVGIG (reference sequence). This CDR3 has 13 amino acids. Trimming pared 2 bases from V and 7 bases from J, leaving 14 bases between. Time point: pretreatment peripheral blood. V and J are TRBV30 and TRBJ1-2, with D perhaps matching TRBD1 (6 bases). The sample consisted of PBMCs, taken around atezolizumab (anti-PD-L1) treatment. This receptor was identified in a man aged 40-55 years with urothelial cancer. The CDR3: CAWSSNRAAGYTF. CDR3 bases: TGTGCCTGGAGTTCTAACAGGGCGGCTGGCTACACCTTC.